The sequence of this T cell receptor beta chain was determined in a study of molecular identifiers for immune sequencing clone quantification. A single record per CDR3 protein comes from TCRdb applying MiXCR to the PCR reads. The data show around 480,000 distinct CDR3 sequences, with roughly 24% seen just once and under 0.85% held by the top ten. CDR3 length equals 14 residues. In germline, CDR1 is SGHNT, CDR2 YENEEA. V was clipped by 5 bases and J by 3 bases; unmatched bases: 6. V and J are TRBV11-3 and TRBJ2-5; 7 bases agree with TRBD1. The TCR sequence derives from a human donor in good health. Some libraries in this study had Jurkat cell RNA spiked in. The sequenced sample consisted of naive CD8+ T cells from blood, with Jurkat cell RNA spiked in. Subset here: FACS-sorted CD8+CD4-CCR7+CD45RA+ naive T cells. As DNA, the CDR3 is TGTGCCAGCAGCCCGACAGGGTTCGAAGAGACCCAGTACTTC. Translating gives CASSPTGFEETQYF. The complete variable domain, with remaining parts taken from reference TRBV11-3 and TRBJ2-5, reads EAGVVQSPRYKIIEKKQPVAFWCNPISGHNTLYWYLQNLGQGPELLIRYENEEAVDDSQLPKDRFSAERLKGVDSTLKIQPAELGDSAVYLCASSPTGFEETQYFGPGTRLLVL.